The rows below give T cell receptor beta chains drawn from one sample of a study of blood T cell repertoires in COVID-19. Sequenced by immunoSEQ multiplex PCR; TCRdb stores in-frame clones only, minus some. This table has 400,000 to 500,000 clones, more than 70% appearing once. The sequenced sample was PBMCs or T cells enriched from blood (not recorded which). The receptor set was obtained from a woman under 30 who had been exposed to COVID-19. Both conserved end residues are part of each CDR3. The D gene is left open where the match is weak. The listing skips clone size in some rows; elsewhere it reads once, few, many or a size class.

j_call d_call v_call clone_size cdr3_nt cdr3_aa
TRBJ2-7 TRBD1 TRBV7-8 once TGTGCCAGCAGCTTAGTCAGGGGGTCCTACGAGCAGTACTTC CASSLVRGSYEQYF
TRBJ1-1 TRBD1 TRBV10-1 . TGCGCCAGCAGCCTGACAGGGGGCGCGACCAGGGCTTTCTTT CASSLTGGATRAFF
TRBJ2-5 . TRBV6-2/TRBV6-3 . TGTGCCAGCAGTTACATCGGCCTCGCACAGACAGCGCGAGAGACCCAGTACTTC CASSYIGLAQTARETQYF
TRBJ2-3 . TRBV2 once TGTGCCAGCAGTGAGGGACTCCGGAGGACGCAGTATTTT CASSEGLRRTQYF
TRBJ2-3 TRBD2 TRBV2 . TGTGCCAGCGGAGTGCAGCGGGGAATCACAGATACGCAGTATTTT CASGVQRGITDTQYF
TRBJ2-1 . TRBV24-1 . TGTGCCACCAGTGATTTGCGGGCGGGGTCGGGTGAGCAGTTCTTC CATSDLRAGSGEQFF
TRBJ2-7 . TRBV5-1 . TGCGCCAGCAGCTTGGATAGGGGCACTGTGTACGAGCAGTACTTC CASSLDRGTVYEQYF
TRBJ2-1 . TRBV28 . TGTGCCAGCAGTTTTGCGTCGGGGGTAGTGCATGAGCAGTTCTTC CASSFASGVVHEQFF
TRBJ1-2 TRBD1 TRBV19 . TGTGCCAGTACCGGGACAGGGGAGAGGGGCTACACCTTC CASTGTGERGYTF
TRBJ1-6 . TRBV5-1 . TGCGCCAGCAGCTTTGGCATTGGATGGGGGGGCATGGATTCACCCCTCCACTTT CASSFGIGWGGMDSPLHF
TRBJ2-7 TRBD1 TRBV25-1 . TGTGCCAGCCTACCCAGGGACAGGGGAGACGAGCAGTACTTC CASLPRDRGDEQYF
TRBJ2-3 TRBD2 TRBV7-2 few TGTGCCAGCAGCTTAGCGCGTAGTTTAGCGGGGCACCACTTT CASSLARSLAGHHF
TRBJ1-1 . TRBV11-2 . TGTGCCAGCAGCGCTCAACCACAAAGGGGGAACACTGAAGCTTTCTTT CASSAQPQRGNTEAFF
TRBJ1-2 . TRBV28 few TGTGCCAGCAACGCCATAGACTATGGCTACACCTTC CASNAIDYGYTF
TRBJ2-1 . TRBV7-9 . TGTGCCAGCAGCTTACGGGGCCAGGGGTCCTACAATGAGCAGTTCTTC CASSLRGQGSYNEQFF
TRBJ2-1 TRBD1 TRBV7-2 . TGTGCCAGCAGCTTGGGACAGGGCTACAATGAGCAGTTCTTC CASSLGQGYNEQFF
TRBJ2-1 . TRBV6-1 . TGTGCCAGCAGTGAGAGGAAGTATAGCTCCTACAATGAGCAGTTCTTC CASSERKYSSYNEQFF
TRBJ1-2 . TRBV4-3 once TGCGCCAGCAGCCAAAGACAGAATCCCTATGGCTACACCTTC CASSQRQNPYGYTF
TRBJ2-5 . TRBV18 . TGTGCCAGCTCATCAGGGCAAGAGACCCAGTACTTC CASSSGQETQYF
TRBJ1-5 TRBD1 TRBV19 few TGTGCCAGTAGTAGGGACAGGTGGATTCAGCCCCAGCATTTT CASSRDRWIQPQHF
TRBJ2-1 TRBD2 TRBV29-1 . TGCAGCCTTTCGGATCAGAGCGGGAGTATAAATGAGCAGTTCTTC CSLSDQSGSINEQFF
TRBJ2-6 TRBD1 TRBV5-8 . TGTGCCAGCAGCTTGGAGGGACAGGGACACTCTGGGGCCAACGTCCTGACTTTC CASSLEGQGHSGANVLTF